The source of this TCR beta chain is a study of blood T cell repertoires in COVID-19. Looked up from germline, CDR1 is LGHDT and CDR2 is YNNKEL (reference sequence). V lost 0 bases to trimming and J lost 6 bases; unmatched junction nucleotides: 5. The CDR3 covers 15 residues. This clone is a singleton in its sample. Data came from immunoSEQ multiplex PCR; TCRdb stores just in-frame clones and leaves some out. The repertoire holds fewer than 250,000 clones, 80% to 95% seen once, with 0.8% to 0.95% in the top ten. The chain combines TRBV3-1 (or the pseudogene TRBV3-2) with TRBJ1-3; 7 bases align to TRBD1. What was sequenced was peripheral blood. The source of this sequence is a man aged 30 to 39 with COVID-19, enrolled during active disease. CDR3 loop: CASSQDSDRVNTIYF. For the CDR3, the DNA is TGTGCCAGCAGCCAAGATAGCGACAGGGTAAACACCATATATTTT.